This T cell receptor (beta chain) is drawn from a study of T cell repertoires in cytomegalovirus infection. Study information: Signatures in public TCR beta sequences pointed to both CMV infection and matching HLA type. Study conclusions and caveats: The ex vivo response was dominated by HLA-C-restricted CMV-specific TCR beta clonotypes. The cumulative frequency of public TCR beta families identified carriers of CMV plus the relevant HLA.

Of note for this clonotype: Its matching antigen is unknown.

A single record per CDR3 protein comes from TCRdb applying MiXCR to the reads. The sample records approximately 180,000 distinct CDR3 sequences, 17% being singletons. This CDR3 has 15 amino acids. Germline V gene data show CDR1 as SEHNR and CDR2 as FQNEAQ (reference sequence). V gave up 1 base and J gave up 5 bases, with 14 bases separating them. V and J are TRBV7-9 and TRBJ2-5; D remains unclear. This TCR derives from a human donor in good health (CMV status not recorded). Some clones in this sample may be carry-over from other donors' samples. The sample taken for sequencing was CD8+ T cells from PBMCs. The DNA of the CDR3 is TGTGCCAGCAGCTTAGAGATCGGGTTTGGCGAGACCCAGTACTTC. Translated: CASSLEIGFGETQYF.